What follows are 8 T cell receptor beta chains derived from one specimen sequenced in a study of T cell responses to AZD1222 COVID-19 vaccine. Some clones are missing from TCRdb's copy, which holds only in-frame ones; the method was immunoSEQ multiplex PCR. The sample has about 140,000 clones; 90% are singletons. Sequences were derived from peripheral blood, sampled on day 0 of AZD1222 vaccination. These receptors all stem from an adult in good health.

Only one count was recorded for this clone. The chain has TRBV11-1 and TRBJ2-3, with 8 positions matching TRBD1. Germline CDR1 reads SGHAT; CDR2 reads FQDESV (reference sequence). J gave up 5 bases and V 5 bases, and 6 bases lay outside the gene matches. CDR3 size: 14 residues. CDR3 amino acids: CASSRRQGQDTQYF. As DNA, the CDR3 is TGTGCCAGCAGCAGGAGACAGGGGCAAGATACGCAGTATTTT.

This chain links TRBV30 with TRBJ2-7; D is undetermined. Germline assignment: CDR1 GTSNPN and CDR2 SVGIG (reference sequence). V was clipped by 0 bases and J by 6 bases, with 6 bases between them. This CDR3 has 11 amino acids. The CDR3 protein is CAWSVSREQYF. The DNA of the CDR3 is TGTGCCTGGAGTGTATCTCGCGAGCAGTACTTC.

This clone was seen more than once but under ten times. The rearrangement uses TRBV5-6 and TRBJ1-2; D is unclear. The CDR3 loop spans 15 amino acids. From germline, CDR1 is SGHDT and CDR2 YYEEEE. V was clipped by 0 bases and J by 4 bases, with 13 bases between them. CDR3 bases: TGTGCCAGCAGCTTGGGTCCGCAGACCCCCTATGGCTACACCTTC. The encoded protein is CASSLGPQTPYGYTF.

The DNA of the CDR3 is TGTGCCAGCAGCTCGACTAGATACGAGCAGTACTTC. This sequence encodes CASSSTRYEQYF. The V call is TRBV11-2, the J call TRBJ2-7; tentatively, D is TRBD2 (6 bases). The germline gives CDR1 SGHAT, CDR2 FQNNGV. V lost 4 bases and J 4 bases, leaving 8 bases between the germline ends. The CDR3 is 12 amino acids.

The J gene is TRBJ1-3, the V gene TRBV18; 7 bases line up with TRBD1. The V segment lost 3 bases and the J segment 4 bases; nucleotides outside the gene matches: 9. This CDR3 is 16 amino acids long. Germline CDR1 KGHSH, CDR2 LQKENI. DNA for the CDR3: TGTGCCAGCTCACCTGGGTCCGACAGGGCCGGAAACACCATATATTTT. It codes for CASSPGSDRAGNTIYF.

The J gene is TRBJ2-7, the V gene TRBV2; 8 bases match TRBD2. V was clipped by 8 bases and J by 6 bases; unmatched bases: 12. The CDR3 length is 14 residues. From germline, CDR1 is SNHLY and CDR2 FYNNEI. CDR3 sequence: CASGGLAGYGEQYF. The CDR3 DNA follows: TGTGCCAGCGGTGGGCTAGCGGGTTATGGCGAGCAGTACTTC.

The genes are TRBV29-1 and TRBJ2-3, with D maybe TRBD1 (5 bases). This CDR3 contains 13 residues. Germline CDR1 is SQVTM and CDR2 is ANQGSEA. V lost 0 bases to trimming and J lost 4 bases, with 8 bases between them. CDR3 sequence (DNA): TGCAGCGTTGAAGACACAGGTCCAGATACGCAGTATTTT. Translation gives CSVEDTGPDTQYF.

This rearrangement joins TRBV30 to TRBJ2-7; the D gene is possibly TRBD1 (5 bases). The germline V and J ends were trimmed by 5 bases and 5 bases, with 10 bases remaining between them. CDR1 and CDR2 from the germline V gene are GTSNPN and SVGIG (reference sequence). The CDR3 length is 11 residues. CDR3: CAWGHSHEQYF. CDR3 in DNA: TGTGCCTGGGGACATAGCCACGAGCAGTACTTC.